One T cell receptor (beta chain) is described in this entry. The data derive from a study of blood T cell repertoires in COVID-19. Trimming took off 5 bases at V and 12 bases at J, with 19 bases between the two ends. Germline V gene data show CDR1 as MDHEN and CDR2 as SYDVKM. The CDR3 spans 13 residues. Profiling relied on immunoSEQ multiplex PCR, and the TCRdb table lists in-frame clones only, not all of them. Of more than 250,000 clones listed, about 87% are singletons. The sequence was obtained from a middle-aged woman with acute COVID-19. Material: PBMCs or T cells enriched from blood (not recorded which). The chain couples TRBV28 to TRBJ1-1; D gene uncertain. CDR3 in amino acids: CASSLSDGGLTFF. CDR3 sequence (DNA): TGTGCCAGCAGTCTATCTGACGGAGGGTTGACTTTCTTT.